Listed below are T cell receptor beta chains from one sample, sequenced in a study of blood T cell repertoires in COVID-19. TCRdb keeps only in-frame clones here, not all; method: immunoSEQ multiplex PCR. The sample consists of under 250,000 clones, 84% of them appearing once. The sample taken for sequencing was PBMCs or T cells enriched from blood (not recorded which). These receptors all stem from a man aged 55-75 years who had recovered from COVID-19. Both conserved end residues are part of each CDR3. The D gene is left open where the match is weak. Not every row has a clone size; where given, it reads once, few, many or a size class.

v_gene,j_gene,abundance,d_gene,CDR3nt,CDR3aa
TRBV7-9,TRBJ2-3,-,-,TGTGCCAGCAGCACCACGACAGAAACAGATACGCAGTATTTT,CASSTTTETDTQYF
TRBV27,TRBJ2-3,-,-,TGTGCCAGCAGCGCCCGACAGCGCAGAAGCACAGATACGCAGTATTTT,CASSARQRRSTDTQYF
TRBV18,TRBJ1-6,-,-,TGTGCCAGCTCACCCGTTCAGGGCCAGGAATTCCTCCACTTT,CASSPVQGQEFLHF
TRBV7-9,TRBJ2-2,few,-,TGTGCCAGCAGACTGTCGCTGGCCGGGGAGCTGTTTTTT,CASRLSLAGELFF
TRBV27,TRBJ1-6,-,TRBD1,TGTGCCAGCAGTGCCCGACAGGGGTATAATTCACCCCTCCACTTT,CASSARQGYNSPLHF
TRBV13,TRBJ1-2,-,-,TGTGCCAGCAGCTTAGGGGCAGTTGGCTACACCTTC,CASSLGAVGYTF
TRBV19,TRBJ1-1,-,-,TGTGCCAGTAGTATGAGTCGGAACACTGAAGCTTTCTTT,CASSMSRNTEAFF
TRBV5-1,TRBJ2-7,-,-,TGCGCCAGCAGCCAGGACTCACCCTCCTACGAGCAGTACTTC,CASSQDSPSYEQYF
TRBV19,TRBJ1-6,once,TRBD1,TGTGCCAGTGGGGACAGGGGGTATGATTCACCCCTCCACTTT,CASGDRGYDSPLHF
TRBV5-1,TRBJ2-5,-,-,TGCGCCAGCAGCTTGATTGTTAACCAAGAGACCCAGTACTTC,CASSLIVNQETQYF
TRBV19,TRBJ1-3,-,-,TGTGCCAGTAGTCCCGCGCTCTCTGGAAACACCATATATTTT,CASSPALSGNTIYF
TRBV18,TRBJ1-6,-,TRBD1,TGTGCCAGCTCACCACGGGACAGGGACTTCCCCCTCCACTTT,CASSPRDRDFPLHF
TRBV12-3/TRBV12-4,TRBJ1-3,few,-,TGTGCCAGCATGGTCGCGAAAACCATATATTTT,CASMVAKTIYF
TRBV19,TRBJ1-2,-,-,TGTGCCAGTAGTATATCAGGCGGGCAATGGGGCTACACCTTC,CASSISGGQWGYTF
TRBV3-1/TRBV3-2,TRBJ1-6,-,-,TGTGCCAGCAGCCAAACGGTGGACAGTTATAATTCACCCCTCCACTTT,CASSQTVDSYNSPLHF
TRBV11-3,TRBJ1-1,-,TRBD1,TGTGCCAGCAGCCAACGAACAGGGGTGAACACTGAAGCTTTCTTT,CASSQRTGVNTEAFF
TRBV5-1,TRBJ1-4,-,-,TGCGCCAGCAGCTTGGCGACAGGATTTAATGAAAAACTGTTTTTT,CASSLATGFNEKLFF
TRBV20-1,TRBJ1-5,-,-,TGCAGTGCTAGTTTCACAGGGTATAGCAATCAGCCCCAGCATTTT,CSASFTGYSNQPQHF
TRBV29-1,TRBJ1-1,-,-,TGCAGCGTTGAACTAGGGGGGGACACTGAAGCTTTCTTT,CSVELGGDTEAFF
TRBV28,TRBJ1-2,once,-,TGTGCCAGCAGTTTAGCTGGACACTACTATGGCTACACCTTC,CASSLAGHYYGYTF
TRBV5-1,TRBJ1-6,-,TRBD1,TGCGCCAGCAGCTCCAAGGACAGGCCTAATTCACCCCTCCACTTT,CASSSKDRPNSPLHF
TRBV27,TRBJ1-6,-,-,TGTGCCAGCAGTTTATCTGCCGGTGTTTCACCCCTCCACTTT,CASSLSAGVSPLHF
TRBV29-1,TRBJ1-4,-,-,TGCAGCGTGAGTTATAATGAAAAACTGTTTTTT,CSVSYNEKLFF
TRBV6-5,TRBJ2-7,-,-,TGTGCCAGCAGTTACTCGATGGAGGCCTACGAGCAGTACTTC,CASSYSMEAYEQYF
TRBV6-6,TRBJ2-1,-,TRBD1,TGTGCCAGCAGTTCCGTGACAGGGGGCAATGAGCAGTTCTTC,CASSSVTGGNEQFF
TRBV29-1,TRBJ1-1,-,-,TGCAGCGTTGAAACAGGGTTGAACACTGAAGCTTTCTTT,CSVETGLNTEAFF